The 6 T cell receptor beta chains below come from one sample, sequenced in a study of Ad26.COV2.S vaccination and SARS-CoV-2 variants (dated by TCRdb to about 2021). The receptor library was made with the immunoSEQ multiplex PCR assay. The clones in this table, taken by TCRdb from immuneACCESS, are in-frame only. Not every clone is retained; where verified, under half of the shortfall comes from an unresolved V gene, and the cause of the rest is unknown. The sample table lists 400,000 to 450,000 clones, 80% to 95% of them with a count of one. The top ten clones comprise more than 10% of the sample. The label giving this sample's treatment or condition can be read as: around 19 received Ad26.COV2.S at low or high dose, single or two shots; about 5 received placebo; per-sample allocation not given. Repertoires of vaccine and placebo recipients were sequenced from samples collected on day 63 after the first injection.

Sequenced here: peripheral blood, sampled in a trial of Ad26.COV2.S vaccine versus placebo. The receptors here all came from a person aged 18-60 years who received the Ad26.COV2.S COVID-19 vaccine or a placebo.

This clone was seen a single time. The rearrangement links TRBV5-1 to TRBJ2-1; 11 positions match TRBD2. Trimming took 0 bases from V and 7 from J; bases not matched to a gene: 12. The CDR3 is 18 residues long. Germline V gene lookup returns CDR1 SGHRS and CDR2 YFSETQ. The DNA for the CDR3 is TGCGCCAGCAGCTTGGCCTTGGCTAGCGGGAGGTCGGGTAATGAGCAGTTCTTC. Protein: CASSLALASGRSGNEQFF.

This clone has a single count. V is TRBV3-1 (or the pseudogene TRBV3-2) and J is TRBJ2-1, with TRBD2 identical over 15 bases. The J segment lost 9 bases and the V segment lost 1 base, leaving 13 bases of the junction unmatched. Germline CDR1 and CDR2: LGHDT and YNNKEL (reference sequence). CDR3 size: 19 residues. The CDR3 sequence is CASSQVGSGLAGGTGEQFF. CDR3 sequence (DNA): TGTGCCAGCAGCCAAGTGGGGTCCGGACTAGCGGGAGGGACCGGTGAGCAGTTCTTC.

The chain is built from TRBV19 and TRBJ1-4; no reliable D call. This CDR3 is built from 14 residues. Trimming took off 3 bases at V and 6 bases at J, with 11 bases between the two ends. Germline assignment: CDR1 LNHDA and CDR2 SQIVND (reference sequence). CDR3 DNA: TGTGCCAGTAGTATGAGGGCAGGCGATGAAAAACTGTTTTTT. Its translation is CASSMRAGDEKLFF.

CDR3 DNA: TGTGCCAGCAGCCCCGGACAGGGTGCGGATTCACCCCTCCACTTT. Protein: CASSPGQGADSPLHF. J is TRBJ1-6 and V is TRBV6-6, with 8 bases matching TRBD1. Germline CDR1 MNHNY, CDR2 SVGAGI (reference sequence). The V segment lost 6 bases and the J segment 8 bases; nucleotides outside the gene matches: 9. This CDR3 spans 15 amino acids.

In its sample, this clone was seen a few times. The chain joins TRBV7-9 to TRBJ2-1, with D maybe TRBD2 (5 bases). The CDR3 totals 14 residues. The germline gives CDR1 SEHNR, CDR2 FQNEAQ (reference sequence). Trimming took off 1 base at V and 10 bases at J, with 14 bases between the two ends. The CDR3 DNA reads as TGTGCCAGCAGCTTAGTACGCGAGGGCTGGGAGCAGTTCTTC. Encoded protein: CASSLVREGWEQFF.

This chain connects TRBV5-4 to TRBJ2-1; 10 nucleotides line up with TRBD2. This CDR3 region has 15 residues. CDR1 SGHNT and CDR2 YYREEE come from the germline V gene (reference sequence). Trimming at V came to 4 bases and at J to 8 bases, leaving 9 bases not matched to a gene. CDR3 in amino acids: CASSPSGRRGDEQFF. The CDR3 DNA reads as TGTGCCAGCAGCCCTAGCGGGAGACGCGGCGATGAGCAGTTCTTC.